This T cell receptor (beta chain) emerged from a study of control samples from healthy donors and cancer patients. Clones were sequenced by immunoSEQ multiplex PCR, and TCRdb holds only the in-frame ones, with some missing. The sample shows tens of thousands of clones, under 90% of them seen only once. This CDR3 spans 14 amino acids. Trimming removed 6 bases at V and 5 bases at J, with 13 bases between. The germline gives CDR1 KGHDR, CDR2 SFDVKD. The chain recombines TRBV24-1 with TRBJ1-5, with a possible D match to TRBD1 (5 bases). This TCR was sampled from a man in his forties or fifties in good health. Input material: blood. In DNA form, the CDR3 reads TGTGCCACCAGTCCGACGGGACCTGATCAGCCCCAGCATTTT. Amino acids: CATSPTGPDQPQHF.